These T cell receptor beta chains were read from a single sample in a study of technical replicates of blood from a handful of donors. Generated by immunoSEQ multiplex PCR, the TCRdb table keeps only in-frame clones and is missing some. Among about 81,000 clones listed, roughly 92% were seen once. The sequenced material came from T cells isolated from PBMCs. All receptors come from a human donor in good health. The CDR3 runs from the conserved cysteine through the conserved F or W. A D gene is named only where the DNA matches it firmly. Size tells how often a clone was seen (once, few, many) or the class of an expanded clone, and some rows leave it out.

TRBV18	NA	TRBJ1-2	NA	CASSPLQEAHGYTF	TGTGCCAGCTCACCCCTTCAGGAAGCCCACGGCTACACCTTC
TRBV29-1	NA	TRBJ1-1	NA	CSEEAGPEAFF	TGCAGCGAAGAGGCGGGCCCTGAAGCTTTCTTT
TRBV25-1	NA	TRBJ1-2	NA	CASSDTAYGYTF	TGTGCCAGCAGTGATACAGCTTATGGCTACACCTTC
TRBV4-2	TRBD1	TRBJ2-7	NA	CASSHNRGNYEQYF	TGTGCCAGCAGCCACAACAGGGGGAATTACGAGCAGTACTTC
TRBV6-1	TRBD2	TRBJ2-1	NA	CASSEGGGSLGSYNEQFF	TGTGCCAGCAGTGAAGGGGGAGGGTCCCTCGGTTCCTACAATGAGCAGTTCTTC
TRBV19	TRBD2	TRBJ2-7	NA	CASTPRGSGTYEQYF	TGTGCCAGTACTCCGAGGGGTAGCGGGACATACGAGCAGTACTTC
TRBV27	NA	TRBJ2-6	NA	CASSLVQAGANVLTF	TGTGCCAGCAGTTTGGTACAGGCTGGGGCCAACGTCCTGACTTTC
TRBV28	TRBD1	TRBJ1-2	NA	CASSPTGGQGNYGYTF	TGTGCCAGCAGTCCCACCGGGGGACAGGGAAACTATGGCTACACCTTC
TRBV10-3	TRBD1	TRBJ2-7	NA	CAIRSRGDRGSYEQYF	TGTGCCATCAGGTCTAGGGGGGACAGGGGGTCCTACGAGCAGTACTTC
TRBV7-8	NA	TRBJ1-5	NA	CASSLAGLNQPQHF	TGTGCCAGCAGCTTAGCGGGGCTCAATCAGCCCCAGCATTTT
TRBV11-3	NA	TRBJ2-3	NA	CASSLWAEDTQYF	TGTGCCAGCAGCTTATGGGCAGAAGATACGCAGTATTTT
TRBV4-1	NA	TRBJ2-7	NA	CASSHEDSSSYEQYF	TGCGCCAGCAGCCACGAGGACAGCAGCTCCTACGAGCAGTACTTC
TRBV5-1	TRBD1	TRBJ2-1	NA	CASSLQGVNNEQFF	TGCGCCAGCAGCTTACAGGGGGTGAACAATGAGCAGTTCTTC
TRBV14	NA	TRBJ1-2	NA	CASSSFENYGYTF	TGTGCCAGCAGCTCGTTCGAGAACTATGGCTACACCTTC
TRBV18	NA	TRBJ2-5	NA	CASSPTGIQETQYF	TGTGCCAGCTCACCAACGGGGATCCAAGAGACCCAGTACTTC
TRBV7-2	TRBD2	TRBJ2-5	medium-sized	CASSRSGGAGKTQYF	TGTGCCAGCAGTCGGAGCGGGGGGGCCGGGAAGACCCAGTACTTC
TRBV10-2	TRBD2	TRBJ2-1	NA	CASTARGGSGNEQFF	TGCGCCAGCACGGCGCGGGGGGGTTCGGGGAATGAGCAGTTCTTC
TRBV27	NA	TRBJ2-2	NA	CASRTQGFADTGELFF	TGTGCCAGCAGGACACAGGGTTTTGCGGACACCGGGGAGCTGTTTTTT
TRBV19	TRBD1	TRBJ1-5	NA	CASSTTGGGGQPQHF	TGTGCCAGTAGTACCACAGGGGGCGGTGGTCAGCCCCAGCATTTT
TRBV7-9	NA	TRBJ1-4	NA	CASSLGVQAVLGKLFF	TGTGCCAGCAGCTTAGGGGTGCAGGCCGTCTTAGGAAAACTGTTTTTT
TRBV6-1	TRBD2	TRBJ2-3	NA	CASSVSGSQADTQYF	TGTGCCAGCAGTGTTAGCGGGAGTCAGGCAGATACGCAGTATTTT
TRBV5-4	TRBD2	TRBJ2-1	NA	CASSLAGASNEQFF	TGTGCCAGCAGCCTAGCGGGAGCGAGCAATGAGCAGTTCTTC
TRBV29-1	NA	TRBJ2-1	NA	CSGGTPANEQFF	TGCAGCGGTGGGACACCCGCTAATGAGCAGTTCTTC
TRBV7-9	TRBD2	TRBJ2-5	NA	CASSLFELAGQETQYF	TGTGCCAGCAGCTTATTCGAACTAGCGGGGCAAGAGACCCAGTACTTC
TRBV6-1	TRBD2	TRBJ2-1	NA	CASRLAGSSYNEQFF	TGTGCCAGCCGACTAGCGGGGAGCTCCTACAATGAGCAGTTCTTC
TRBV27	NA	TRBJ2-7	NA	CASSLGATYEQYF	TGTGCCAGCAGTCTGGGGGCCACCTACGAGCAGTACTTC
TRBV6-6	NA	TRBJ1-2	NA	CAANHRQDGYTF	TGTGCCGCCAATCACCGACAGGATGGCTACACCTTC
TRBV5-1	NA	TRBJ1-6	NA	CASSFGDTRSSYNSPLHF	TGCGCCAGCAGCTTTGGGGACACTCGCAGCTCCTATAATTCACCCCTCCACTTT